The 5 T cell receptor beta chains below were found in one sample sequenced in a study of vaccination and CD4 T cells after COVID-19. The Oncomine TCR Beta short-read assay was applied to DNA of cultured CD4+ T cells. TCRdb redid the calling of the PCR reads with MiXCR, one entry per CDR3 protein. The sample yields over 15,000 distinct CDR3 sequences, about half seen once. These receptors have no known antigen. The treatment: approximately nine-day PBMC culture with coronavirus spike peptide pools or control peptides (ViraFEST assay). This sample comprised CD4+ T cells from blood, cultured in vitro, obtained before SARS-CoV-2 vaccination. These receptors were obtained from a human donor who had recovered from COVID-19.

The chain joins TRBV6-1 to TRBJ1-1, with 7 bases aligning to TRBD1. The CDR3 loop spans 16 amino acids. Looked up from germline, CDR1 is MNHNS and CDR2 is SASEGT. The V segment lost 6 bases and the J segment 2 bases; nucleotides outside the gene matches: 12. CDR3: CASSRRGRGGNTEAFF. The CDR3 DNA reads as TGTGCCAGCAGCCGCAGGGGGAGGGGCGGAAACACTGAAGCTTTCTTT.

The chain carries TRBV10-3 and TRBJ1-2; D not certain. The germline V and J ends were trimmed by 2 bases and 5 bases, with 15 bases remaining between them. Germline CDR1 reads ENHRY; CDR2 reads SYGVKD. CDR3 length: 15 residues. CDR3: CAISERGGGLYGYTF. The CDR3 DNA reads as TGTGCCATCAGTGAGAGAGGAGGAGGGCTATATGGCTACACCTTC.

J is TRBJ1-2 and V is TRBV20-1; TRBD1 matches 7 bases. The CDR3 contains 15 residues. V shed 0 bases, J shed 2 bases, and the junction held 6 bases outside the gene matches. The V gene's germline CDR1 is DFQATT and CDR2 SNEGSKA (reference sequence). The CDR3 spells CSARDGSGGNYGYTF. In nucleotides, the CDR3 is TGCAGTGCTAGAGATGGTTCAGGGGGGAACTATGGCTACACCTTC.

This chain uses TRBV5-4 with TRBJ2-6; TRBD1 agrees at 8 bases. CDR1 and CDR2 from the germline V gene are SGHNT and YYREEE (reference sequence). The CDR3 totals 17 residues. The V gene end was trimmed by 4 bases and the J gene end by 0 bases; junction bases not matched to a gene: 6. CDR3 sequence (DNA): TGTGCCAGCAGCGGCAGGGGGCTCCGCTCTGGGGCCAACGTCCTGACTTTC. Residues: CASSGRGLRSGANVLTF.

This clonotype was picked up a small number of times. The V call is TRBV20-1, the J call TRBJ2-3; D is undetermined. CDR1 is DFQATT and CDR2 is SNEGSKA in the germline V gene (reference sequence). V was shortened by 0 bases and J by 5 bases, with 9 bases between the two germline ends. The CDR3 sequence is 13 residues long. The CDR3 DNA follows: TGCAGTGCTAGAGATCATGAGAAAGATACGCAGTATTTT. It codes for CSARDHEKDTQYF.